These 30 T cell receptor beta chains came from one sample sequenced in a study of CD8 T cells in ankylosing spondylitis. In TCRdb, the 5' RACE reads were re-called with MiXCR into one record per CDR3 protein. Of approximately 110,000 distinct CDR3 sequences listed, around 24% were seen once; the top ten hold over 9%. The sequencing sample was made of synovial fluid, either unsorted or a sorted T cell fraction (not recorded which). The receptors were sampled from a male donor with ankylosing spondylitis.

This clonotype was counted many times. J is TRBJ2-3 and V is TRBV20-1; D gene unclear. V shed 4 bases and J shed 2 bases, with 7 bases lying between them. Germline V gives CDR1 DFQATT, CDR2 SNEGSKA (reference sequence). CDR3 length: 12 amino acids. The CDR3 spells CSANVDTDTQYF. The DNA of the CDR3 is TGCAGTGCTAATGTGGACACAGATACGCAGTATTTT.

This clonotype was observed many times. This rearrangement joins TRBV11-2 to TRBJ1-2, with D perhaps TRBD1 (6 bases). The germline V gene has CDR1 SGHAT and CDR2 FQNNGV. V was pared by 5 bases and J by 4 bases, with 23 bases between. The length of the CDR3 is 17 residues. The CDR3 sequence: CASSLSTGGPEIYGYTF. In nucleotides, the CDR3 is TGTGCCAGCAGCCTGTCAACCGGGGGGCCCGAGATCTATGGCTACACCTTC.

In the case of this clonotype: Sequence at one end of the junction differs from germline and may be a read error. The CDR3 reads CASSPTGEESQYF. The DNA for the CDR3 is TGTGCCAGCTCGCCGACTGGAGAAGAGTCCCAGTACTTC. V and J are TRBV18 and TRBJ2-5; D gene unclear. The CDR3 runs to 13 residues. Germline V lookup: CDR1 KGHSH, CDR2 LQKENI.

V and J are TRBV5-4 and TRBJ2-2, with 10 bases aligning to TRBD2. The CDR3 has 15 amino acids. V shed 2 bases, J shed 5 bases, and the junction held 3 bases outside the gene matches. From germline, CDR1 is SGHNT and CDR2 YYREEE (reference sequence). The CDR3 spells CASSFWTSGTGELFF. The CDR3 DNA follows: TGTGCCAGCAGCTTCTGGACTAGCGGAACCGGGGAGCTGTTTTTT.

This clonotype occurred a few times. The J gene is TRBJ1-2, the V gene TRBV27, with 10 positions matching TRBD1. In germline, CDR1 is MNHEY, CDR2 SMNVEV (reference sequence). CDR3 length: 15 residues. V lost 7 bases to trimming and J lost 4 bases; unmatched junction nucleotides: 9. The CDR3 loop is CASTGQTGGGYGYTF. The CDR3 DNA reads TGTGCCAGCACCGGCCAGACAGGGGGCGGCTATGGCTACACCTTC.

The gene calls are TRBV6-1 and TRBJ1-1; a possible D gene is TRBD1 (6 bases). This CDR3 spans 15 amino acids. Trimming stripped 1 base from V and 4 bases from J, with 13 bases between. Germline V CDR1 and CDR2: MNHNS, SASEGT. The CDR3 is CASSEVWGAGTEAFF. The CDR3 coding sequence is TGTGCCAGCAGTGAAGTGTGGGGGGCTGGCACTGAAGCTTTCTTT.

This clonotype was seen only a few times. The V call is TRBV12-3 or TRBV12-4, the J call TRBJ2-5; possibly TRBD2 for D (6 bases). CDR3 length: 15 amino acids. V lost 2 bases and J 6 bases, leaving 16 bases between the germline ends. The CDR3 DNA reads as TGTGCCAGCAGTTTAAGGCGGGATGACTTAAAGACCCAGTACTTC. Protein product: CASSLRRDDLKTQYF.

This clonotype was observed a handful of times. The chain has TRBV13 and TRBJ2-5; 8 nucleotides align to TRBD2. This CDR3 has 16 residues. CDR1 is PRHDT, CDR2 FYEKMQ, per germline (reference sequence). J was trimmed by 5 bases and V by 1 base; bases with no gene match: 9. The CDR3 is CASSLVAGTSRETQYF. CDR3 bases: TGTGCCAGCAGCTTAGTGGCCGGGACTAGTCGGGAGACCCAGTACTTC.

This clonotype was seen ten or more times. The chain carries TRBV29-1 and TRBJ2-5; D not certain. The CDR3 covers 11 residues. V lost 4 bases and J lost 2, with 5 bases in between. Per the germline V gene, CDR1 is SQVTM and CDR2 is ANQGSEA. CDR3 nucleotides: TGCAGCGTTGTAGAACAAGAGACCCAGTACTTC. Residues: CSVVEQETQYF.

In the case of this clonotype: Since a much larger clone is just one base distant, this may be a read error. The rearrangement joins TRBV20-1 to TRBJ2-1; 8 bases line up with TRBD2. The V gene's germline CDR1 is DFQATT and CDR2 SNEGSKA (reference sequence). There are 16 residues in the CDR3. The CDR3 DNA is TGCAGTTCTAGAGATCTACTAGCGGTTAACTACAATGAGCAGTTCTTC. Its translation: CSSRDLLAVNYNEQFF.

The V gene is TRBV18, the J gene TRBJ1-1; D unresolved. This CDR3 region has 15 residues. Trimming took 6 bases from V and 5 from J, leaving 19 bases between them. Germline V gene sequence: CDR1 KGHSH, CDR2 LQKENI. Here the CDR3 DNA reads TGTGCCAGCTCCCCAACTGCCGAACTGAGGACTGAAGCTTTCTTT. Encoded protein: CASSPTAELRTEAFF.

The rearrangement uses TRBV3-1 and TRBJ2-2, with no clear D. The CDR3 totals 12 residues. Per germline, CDR1 LGHDT and CDR2 YNNKEL (reference sequence). V shed 3 bases and J shed 7 bases, with 6 bases lying between them. The CDR3: CASSQRFGELFF. As DNA, the CDR3 is TGTGCCAGCAGCCAGCGATTCGGGGAGCTGTTTTTT.

The chain combines TRBV20-1 with TRBJ2-1, with D possibly TRBD2 on 6 matching bases. V lost 6 bases, J lost 9 bases, and 15 bases lay in between. The CDR3 runs 12 residues. CDR1 and CDR2 (germline): DFQATT, SNEGSKA (reference sequence). CDR3 DNA: TGCAGTGCCCCTCCGGGACTTCGTGAGCAGTTCTTC. The encoded protein is CSAPPGLREQFF.

There are a few counts of this clonotype. The V call is TRBV20-1, the J call TRBJ1-6; D call uncertain. The CDR3 spans 13 residues. V lost 6 bases to trimming and J lost 6 bases, with 12 bases between them. CDR1 and CDR2 (germline): DFQATT, SNEGSKA (reference sequence). CDR3 coding DNA: TGCAGTGCCCCAGCTAAGGGTAATTCACCCCTCCACTTT. Amino acids: CSAPAKGNSPLHF.

This clonotype was found a few times. The rearrangement links TRBV29-1 to TRBJ2-1, with TRBD2 identical over 11 bases. Germline CDR1 is SQVTM and CDR2 is ANQGSEA. The CDR3 sequence is 15 residues long. Unmatched junction bases numbered 10, after V lost 4 bases and J lost 8 bases. The CDR3 nucleotides read TGCAGCGTTGCCCCTCGACTAGCGGGACAGGATGAGCAGTTCTTC. Encoded protein: CSVAPRLAGQDEQFF.

This chain joins TRBV24-1 and TRBJ2-3, with a weak D call TRBD2 (5 bases). V was shortened by 4 bases and J by 2 bases, with 9 bases between the two germline ends. The CDR3 covers 14 residues. Germline V gene lookup returns CDR1 KGHDR and CDR2 SFDVKD. As DNA, the CDR3 is TGTGCCACCAGTGACGCGGACTTCACAGATACGCAGTATTTT. It translates to CATSDADFTDTQYF.

The chain uses TRBV11-3 and TRBJ1-1; no clear D gene. Trimming took off 5 bases at V and 8 bases at J, with 12 bases between the two ends. Germline CDR1 reads SGHNT; CDR2 reads YENEEA. The CDR3 runs 12 residues. The chain's CDR3 is CASSAGKPEAFF. Written as DNA, the CDR3 is TGTGCCAGCAGCGCCGGGAAGCCAGAAGCTTTCTTT.

The V gene is TRBV19, the J gene TRBJ2-1, with 12 positions matching TRBD1. This CDR3 is built from 13 residues. From germline, CDR1 is LNHDA and CDR2 SQIVND (reference sequence). The V segment lost 6 bases and the J segment 10 bases; nucleotides outside the gene matches: 4. The CDR3 loop reads CASRGQGAREQFF. As DNA, the CDR3 is TGTGCCAGTAGGGGACAGGGGGCTCGCGAGCAGTTCTTC.

V gene TRBV18 combines with J gene TRBJ1-2; D may be TRBD1 (6 bases). Germline CDR1 reads KGHSH; CDR2 reads LQKENI. The CDR3 loop spans 14 amino acids. V shed 3 bases and J shed 6 bases, with 14 bases lying between them. The CDR3 bases are TGTGCCAGCTCACCGTCGACAGGATCCCATGGCTACACCTTC. Protein product: CASSPSTGSHGYTF.

In its sample, this clonotype was seen a few times. The V gene is TRBV2, the J gene TRBJ2-1; D is possibly TRBD1 (6 bases). Trimming removed 7 bases at V and 6 bases at J, with 19 bases between. Germline assignment: CDR1 SNHLY and CDR2 FYNNEI. CDR3 length: 15 residues. CDR3 nucleotide sequence: TGTGCCAGCACCCCGACAGGAGGCTGGGGCAATGAGCAGTTCTTC. Its translation is CASTPTGGWGNEQFF.

This chain uses TRBV29-1 with TRBJ2-7; 11 bases map to TRBD1. Trimming at V came to 3 bases and at J to 3 bases, leaving 10 bases not matched to a gene. There are 16 residues in the CDR3. Germline V gene data show CDR1 as SQVTM and CDR2 as ANQGSEA. CDR3 sequence: CSVESAPGTGGYEQYV. As DNA, the CDR3 is TGCAGCGTTGAGTCCGCACCGGGGACAGGGGGCTACGAGCAGTACGTC.

V is TRBV11-2 and J is TRBJ2-3, with 9 bases lining up with TRBD1. The CDR3 length is 16 residues. From germline, CDR1 is SGHAT and CDR2 FQNNGV. With V trimmed by 5 bases and J by 2 bases, 8 bases remained unmatched. The CDR3 DNA reads TGTGCCAGCAGCACCCGGACAGGGGTGAACACAGATACGCAGTATTTT. Protein: CASSTRTGVNTDTQYF.

The J gene is TRBJ2-6, the V gene TRBV7-6; no clear D gene. The CDR3 spans 13 residues. Germline V gives CDR1 SGHVS, CDR2 FNYEAQ. Trimming shortened V by 7 bases and J by 2 bases, and 6 bases separated the two germline ends. The CDR3 bases are TGTGCCAGCAACACCCCTGGGGCCAACGTCCTGACTTTC. This sequence encodes CASNTPGANVLTF.

This clonotype showed up just once. The V call is TRBV18, the J call TRBJ2-7; D assignment may be TRBD1 or TRBD2 (5 bases each). Germline values: CDR1 KGHSH, CDR2 LQKENI. CDR3 length: 15 amino acids. V dropped 0 bases and J dropped 2 bases, with 11 bases sitting between them. The CDR3 bases are TGTGCCAGCTCACCACCCACCCAGGGAGCCTACGAGCAGTACTTC. It translates to CASSPPTQGAYEQYF.

The V call is TRBV20-1, the J call TRBJ1-2; D is uncertain. The CDR3 loop spans 12 amino acids. CDR1 and CDR2 from the germline V gene are DFQATT and SNEGSKA (reference sequence). Trimming pared 2 bases from V and 2 bases from J, leaving 6 bases between. This CDR3 reads CSARTPNYGYTF. The CDR3 region has the DNA TGCAGTGCTAGAACCCCGAACTATGGCTACACCTTC.

In its sample, this clonotype was seen many times. V usage is TRBV6-1 and J usage is TRBJ1-5; perhaps TRBD1 as D (5 bases). Trimming left V 6 bases short and J 9 bases short, with 6 bases between. The length of the CDR3 is 10 residues. The germline gives CDR1 MNHNS, CDR2 SASEGT. CDR3 protein: CASRGGPQHF. The CDR3 region has the DNA TGTGCCAGCAGGGGGGGGCCCCAGCATTTT.

This chain's CDR3 is CASSYLWQQETQYF. In nucleotides, the CDR3 is TGTGCCAGCAGCTATTTGTGGCAGCAAGAGACCCAGTACTTC. The V gene is TRBV5-5, the J gene TRBJ2-5; D unclear. The CDR3 is 14 amino acids. CDR1 and CDR2 (germline): SGHKS, YYEKEE (reference sequence). The V and J ends lost 3 bases and 2 bases respectively, with 11 bases between them.

This clonotype has more than one count but fewer than ten. The chain combines TRBV6-2 or TRBV6-3 with TRBJ2-1; 9 bases agree with TRBD1. Looked up from germline, CDR1 is MNHEY and CDR2 is SVGEGT. The CDR3 spans 15 residues. J was trimmed by 4 bases and V by 6 bases; bases with no gene match: 7. CDR3 in amino acids: CASRRPGTGYNEQFF. CDR3 in DNA: TGTGCCAGCAGGCGTCCCGGGACAGGGTACAATGAGCAGTTCTTC.

This chain connects TRBV14 to TRBJ2-1; D is undetermined. The CDR3 runs to 14 residues. CDR1 and CDR2 from the germline V gene are SGHDN and FVKESK. V lost 0 bases and J 4 bases, leaving 7 bases between the germline ends. The chain's CDR3 is CASSQDTWYNEQFF. As DNA, the CDR3 is TGTGCCAGCAGCCAAGATACCTGGTACAATGAGCAGTTCTTC.

This chain connects TRBV11-2 to TRBJ1-2, with a weak D call TRBD1 (5 bases). Germline V gene lookup returns CDR1 SGHAT and CDR2 FQNNGV. Trimming took 6 bases from V and 5 from J, leaving 13 bases between them. CDR3 size: 13 residues. CDR3 nucleotide sequence: TGTGCCAGCAGTCCCGCGGGGGGATATGGCTACACCTTC. Translation gives CASSPAGGYGYTF. The full variable domain, rest sourced from reference TRBV11-2 and TRBJ1-2, is EAGVAQSPRYKIIEKRQSVAFWCNPISGHATLYWYQQILGQGPKLLIQFQNNGVVDDSQLPKDRFSAERLKGVDSTLKIQPAKLEDSAVYLCASSPAGGYGYTFGSGTRLTVV.